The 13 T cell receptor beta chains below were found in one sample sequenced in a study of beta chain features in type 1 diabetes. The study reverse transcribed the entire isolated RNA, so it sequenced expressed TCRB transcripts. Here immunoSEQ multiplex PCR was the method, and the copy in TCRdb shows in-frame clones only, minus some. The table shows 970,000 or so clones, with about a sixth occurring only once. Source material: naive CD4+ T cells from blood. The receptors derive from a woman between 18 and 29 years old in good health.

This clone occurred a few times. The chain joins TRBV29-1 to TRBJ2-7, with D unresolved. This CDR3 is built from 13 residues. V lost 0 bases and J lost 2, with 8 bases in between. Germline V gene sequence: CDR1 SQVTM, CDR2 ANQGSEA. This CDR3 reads CSVEEFETYEQYF. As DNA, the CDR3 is TGCAGCGTTGAAGAATTCGAGACCTACGAGCAGTACTTC.

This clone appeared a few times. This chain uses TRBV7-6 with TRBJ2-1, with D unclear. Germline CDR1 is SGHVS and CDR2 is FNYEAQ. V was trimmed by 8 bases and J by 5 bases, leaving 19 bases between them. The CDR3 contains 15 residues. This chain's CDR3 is CASAELAMSNNEQFF. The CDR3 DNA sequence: TGTGCCAGCGCCGAGCTGGCAATGTCGAACAATGAGCAGTTCTTC.

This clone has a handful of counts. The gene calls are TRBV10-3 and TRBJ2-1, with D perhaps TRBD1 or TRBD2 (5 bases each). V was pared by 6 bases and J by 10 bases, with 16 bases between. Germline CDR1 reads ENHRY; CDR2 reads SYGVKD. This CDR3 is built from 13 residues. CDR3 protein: CAIRQEVLYEQFF. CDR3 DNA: TGTGCCATCAGACAGGAGGTTCTTTACGAGCAGTTCTTC.

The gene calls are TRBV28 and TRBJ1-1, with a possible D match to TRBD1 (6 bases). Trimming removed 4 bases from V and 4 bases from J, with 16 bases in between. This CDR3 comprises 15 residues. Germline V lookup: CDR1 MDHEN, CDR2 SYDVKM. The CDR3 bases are TGTGCCAGCAGTTCCATCGGGGGGGCGCGCACTGAAGCTTTCTTT. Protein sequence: CASSSIGGARTEAFF.

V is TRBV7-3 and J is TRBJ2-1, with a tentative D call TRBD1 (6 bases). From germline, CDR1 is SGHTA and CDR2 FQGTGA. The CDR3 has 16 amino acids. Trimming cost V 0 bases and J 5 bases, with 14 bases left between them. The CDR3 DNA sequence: TGTGCCAGCAGCTTAACTTACGCGAGGACAGACAATGAGCAGTTCTTC. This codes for CASSLTYARTDNEQFF.

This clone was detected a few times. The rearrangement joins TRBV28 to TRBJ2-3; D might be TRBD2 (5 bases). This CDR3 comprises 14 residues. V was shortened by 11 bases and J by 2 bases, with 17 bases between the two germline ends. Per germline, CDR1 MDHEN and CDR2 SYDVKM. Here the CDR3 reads CASTDPGSTDTQYF. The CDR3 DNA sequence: TGTGCCTCCACCGATCCGGGGTCCACAGATACGCAGTATTTT.

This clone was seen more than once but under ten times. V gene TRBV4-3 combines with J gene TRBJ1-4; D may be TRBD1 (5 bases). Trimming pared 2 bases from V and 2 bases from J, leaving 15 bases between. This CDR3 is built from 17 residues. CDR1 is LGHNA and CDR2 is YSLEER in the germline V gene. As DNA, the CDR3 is TGCGCCAGCAGCCAACCGTCTGGGGCCGGGACTAATGAAAAACTGTTTTTT. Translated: CASSQPSGAGTNEKLFF.

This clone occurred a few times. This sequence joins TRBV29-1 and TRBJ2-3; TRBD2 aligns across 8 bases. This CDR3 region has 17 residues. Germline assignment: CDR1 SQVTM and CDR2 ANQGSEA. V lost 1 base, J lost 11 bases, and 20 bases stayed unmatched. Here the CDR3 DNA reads TGCAGCGTTGAAGGAAGGGCCGGTGGACTAGCTGGGGTAAAGCAGTATTTT. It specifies CSVEGRAGGLAGVKQYF.

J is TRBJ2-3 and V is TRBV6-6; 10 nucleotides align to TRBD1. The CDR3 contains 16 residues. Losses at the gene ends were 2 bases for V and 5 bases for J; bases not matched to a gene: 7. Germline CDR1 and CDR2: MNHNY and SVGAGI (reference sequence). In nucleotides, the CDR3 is TGTGCCAGCAGTTACCCACCGGGACAGGGGAGAGATACGCAGTATTTT. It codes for CASSYPPGQGRDTQYF.

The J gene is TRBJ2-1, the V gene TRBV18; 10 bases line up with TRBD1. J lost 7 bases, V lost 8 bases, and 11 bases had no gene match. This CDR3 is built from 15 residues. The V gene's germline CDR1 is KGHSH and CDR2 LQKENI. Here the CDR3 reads CASGQGQGRVNEQFF. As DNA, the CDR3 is TGTGCCAGCGGACAGGGACAGGGGCGGGTGAATGAGCAGTTCTTC.

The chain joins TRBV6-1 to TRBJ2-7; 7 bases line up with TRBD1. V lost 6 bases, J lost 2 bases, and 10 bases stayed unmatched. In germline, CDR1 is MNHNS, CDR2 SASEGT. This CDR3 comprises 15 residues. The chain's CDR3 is CASRRAGGAPYEQYF. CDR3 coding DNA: TGTGCCAGCAGGCGAGCAGGGGGTGCCCCCTACGAGCAGTACTTC.

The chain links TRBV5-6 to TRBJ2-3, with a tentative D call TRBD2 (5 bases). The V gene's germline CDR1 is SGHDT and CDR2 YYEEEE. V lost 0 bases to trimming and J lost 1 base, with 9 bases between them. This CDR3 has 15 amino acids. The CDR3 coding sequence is TGTGCCAGCAGCTTGGTCGAGCGGCGCACAGATACGCAGTATTTT. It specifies CASSLVERRTDTQYF.

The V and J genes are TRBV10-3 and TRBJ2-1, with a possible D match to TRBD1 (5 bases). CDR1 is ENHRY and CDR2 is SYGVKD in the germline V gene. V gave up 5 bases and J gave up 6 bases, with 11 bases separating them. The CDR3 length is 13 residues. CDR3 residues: CAISPGQGNEQFF. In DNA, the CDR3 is TGTGCCATCAGTCCGGGCCAGGGCAATGAGCAGTTCTTC.